This TCR beta chain was retrieved from a study of blood T cell repertoires in COVID-19. This clone was seen a single time. V lost 4 bases to trimming and J lost 5 bases; unmatched junction nucleotides: 14. Germline loops: CDR1 LGHDT, CDR2 YNNKEL (reference sequence). The length of the CDR3 is 18 residues. In terms of age and location, participants ranged from roughly 18 to 100 years and lived in about two dozen US areas. Cohort allocation depended upon clinical history that participants reported. Among Cohort 3 donors, those recovered had two negative PCRs, clearance, or symptom resolution. Sequencing was performed with immunoSEQ multiplex PCR; in TCRdb, only in-frame clones are kept and a portion is missing. The sample contains approximately 350,000 clones, over 80% of which appear only once.

This chain connects TRBV3-1 (or the pseudogene TRBV3-2) to TRBJ2-1, with 10 nucleotides matching TRBD1. The TCR was taken from a woman in her 50s who had recovered from COVID-19. Input material: PBMCs or T cells enriched from blood (not recorded which). CDR3 amino acids: CASSRDLLGTGAHNEQFF. The CDR3 region has the DNA TGTGCCAGCAGCCGCGACCTCCTGGGGACAGGGGCCCACAATGAGCAGTTCTTC.